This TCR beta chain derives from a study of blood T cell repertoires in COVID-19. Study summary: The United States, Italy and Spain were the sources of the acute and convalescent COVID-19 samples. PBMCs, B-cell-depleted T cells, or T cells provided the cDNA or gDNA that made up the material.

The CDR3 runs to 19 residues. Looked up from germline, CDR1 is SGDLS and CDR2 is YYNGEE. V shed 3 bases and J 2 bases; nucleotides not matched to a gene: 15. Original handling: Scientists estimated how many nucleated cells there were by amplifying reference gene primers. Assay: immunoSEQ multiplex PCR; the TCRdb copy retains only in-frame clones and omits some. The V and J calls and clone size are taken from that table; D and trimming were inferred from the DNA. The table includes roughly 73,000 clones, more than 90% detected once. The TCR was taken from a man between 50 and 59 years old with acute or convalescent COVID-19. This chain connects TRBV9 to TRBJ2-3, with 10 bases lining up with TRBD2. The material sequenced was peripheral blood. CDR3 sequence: CASSDAMASGSSDTDTQYF. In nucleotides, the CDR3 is TGTGCCAGCAGCGATGCAATGGCTAGCGGGAGTAGTGACACAGATACGCAGTATTTT.